These T cell receptor beta chains were read from a single sample in a study of shared clonotypes between healthy human individuals. Generated by immunoSEQ multiplex PCR, the TCRdb table keeps only in-frame clones and is missing some. The profile shows approximately 710,000 clones, 90% of them singletons. Input material: memory CD8+ T cells from PBMCs. These receptor sequences come from a man aged 18 to 35 in good health. Some clones in this sample may be carry-over from other donors' samples. Both conserved end residues are part of each CDR3. A D gene is named only where the DNA matches it firmly. Clone size is given for some rows only: seen once, a few or many times, or a class if the clone is expanded.

v_call: TRBV27
j_call: TRBJ2-7
d_call: -
clone_size: -
cdr3_aa: CASSWSATYEQYF
cdr3_nt: TGTGCCAGCAGTTGGTCGGCAACCTACGAGCAGTACTTC

v_call: TRBV2
j_call: TRBJ2-4
d_call: -
clone_size: -
cdr3_aa: CASSGRGDKNIQYF
cdr3_nt: TGTGCCAGCAGTGGGAGGGGGGACAAAAACATTCAGTACTTC

v_call: TRBV10-2
j_call: TRBJ1-2
d_call: -
clone_size: -
cdr3_aa: CASGGRSADTLNYGYTF
cdr3_nt: TGCGCCAGCGGGGGGAGGTCGGCAGATACCCTTAACTATGGCTACACCTTC

v_call: TRBV4-3
j_call: TRBJ2-7
d_call: -
clone_size: -
cdr3_aa: CASSQQTRDEQYF
cdr3_nt: TGCGCCAGCAGCCAACAGACCCGTGACGAGCAGTACTTC

v_call: TRBV13
j_call: TRBJ1-1
d_call: -
clone_size: -
cdr3_aa: CASSLTNTEAFF
cdr3_nt: TGTGCCAGCAGCTTAACGAACACTGAAGCTTTCTTT

v_call: TRBV7-9
j_call: TRBJ2-3
d_call: TRBD1
clone_size: -
cdr3_aa: CARQGPSTDTQYF
cdr3_nt: TGTGCCAGACAGGGGCCCTCCACAGATACGCAGTATTTT

v_call: TRBV11-2
j_call: TRBJ2-1
d_call: TRBD2
clone_size: few
cdr3_aa: CASSSYNSGRVPNEQFF
cdr3_nt: TGTGCCAGCAGCTCCTATAACAGCGGGAGGGTCCCCAATGAGCAGTTCTTC

v_call: TRBV30
j_call: TRBJ2-7
d_call: TRBD1
clone_size: -
cdr3_aa: CAWISEGGRYGNEQYF
cdr3_nt: TGTGCCTGGATATCTGAAGGGGGCCGTTACGGGAACGAGCAGTACTTC

v_call: TRBV9
j_call: TRBJ2-7
d_call: TRBD2
clone_size: -
cdr3_aa: CASSPPLTSDGVYEQYF
cdr3_nt: TGTGCCAGCAGCCCTCCCCTGACTAGCGATGGGGTCTACGAGCAGTACTTC

v_call: TRBV27
j_call: TRBJ2-2
d_call: -
clone_size: few
cdr3_aa: CASSFGLTGELFF
cdr3_nt: TGTGCCAGCAGTTTTGGCCTCACCGGGGAGCTGTTTTTT

v_call: TRBV7-9
j_call: TRBJ2-5
d_call: -
clone_size: few
cdr3_aa: CASSLGTALETQYF
cdr3_nt: TGTGCCAGCAGCTTAGGGACAGCCCTAGAGACCCAGTACTTC

v_call: TRBV5-1
j_call: TRBJ2-2
d_call: -
clone_size: -
cdr3_aa: CASTHNTQGTGELFF
cdr3_nt: TGCGCCAGCACCCACAACACCCAAGGAACCGGGGAGCTGTTTTTT

v_call: TRBV5-6
j_call: TRBJ1-1
d_call: -
clone_size: -
cdr3_aa: CASPLPGNTEAFF
cdr3_nt: TGTGCCAGCCCCCTCCCGGGGAACACTGAAGCTTTCTTT

v_call: TRBV10-3
j_call: TRBJ2-7
d_call: TRBD1
clone_size: -
cdr3_aa: CAIGTGDSYEQYF
cdr3_nt: TGTGCCATAGGGACAGGGGACTCCTACGAGCAGTACTTC

v_call: TRBV7-6
j_call: TRBJ1-5
d_call: TRBD1
clone_size: -
cdr3_aa: CASSLEGAGGSNQPQHF
cdr3_nt: TGTGCCAGCAGCTTAGAGGGGGCAGGGGGGAGCAATCAGCCCCAGCATTTT

v_call: TRBV6-5
j_call: TRBJ2-1
d_call: -
clone_size: -
cdr3_aa: CASSTGEVSYNEQFF
cdr3_nt: TGTGCCAGCAGTACAGGGGAGGTATCCTACAATGAGCAGTTCTTC

v_call: TRBV9
j_call: TRBJ1-2
d_call: -
clone_size: -
cdr3_aa: CASSGGHAIHIGYGYTF
cdr3_nt: TGTGCCAGCAGCGGTGGACATGCCATTCATATCGGCTATGGCTACACCTTC

v_call: TRBV27
j_call: TRBJ2-5
d_call: TRBD1
clone_size: -
cdr3_aa: CASSTPRRGRWETQYF
cdr3_nt: TGTGCCAGCAGTACCCCCCGCAGGGGGCGGTGGGAGACCCAGTACTTC

v_call: TRBV19
j_call: TRBJ1-1
d_call: -
clone_size: -
cdr3_aa: CASSIQISNTEAFF
cdr3_nt: TGTGCCAGTAGTATACAGATCTCGAACACTGAAGCTTTCTTT

v_call: TRBV5-5
j_call: TRBJ2-7
d_call: TRBD1
clone_size: -
cdr3_aa: CASSLYRGLNYEQYF
cdr3_nt: TGTGCCAGCAGCTTGTACAGGGGGCTGAACTACGAGCAGTACTTC

v_call: TRBV27
j_call: TRBJ2-7
d_call: TRBD2
clone_size: -
cdr3_aa: CASSTGTSWYEQYF
cdr3_nt: TGTGCCAGCAGCACCGGGACTAGTTGGTACGAGCAGTACTTC

v_call: TRBV27
j_call: TRBJ2-1
d_call: -
clone_size: -
cdr3_aa: CASSPWTVNEQFF
cdr3_nt: TGTGCCAGCAGTCCATGGACAGTCAATGAGCAGTTCTTC

v_call: TRBV27
j_call: TRBJ2-5
d_call: TRBD1
clone_size: once
cdr3_aa: CASSLYAGQGRETQYF
cdr3_nt: TGTGCCAGCAGTTTATATGCGGGACAGGGACGAGAGACCCAGTACTTC

v_call: TRBV5-6
j_call: TRBJ2-3
d_call: TRBD2
clone_size: -
cdr3_aa: CASRAGGGLDTQYF
cdr3_nt: TGTGCCAGCAGGGCGGGGGGAGGTTTGGATACGCAGTATTTT

v_call: TRBV27
j_call: TRBJ2-2
d_call: -
clone_size: -
cdr3_aa: CASREGGWTGELFF
cdr3_nt: TGTGCCAGCAGAGAGGGTGGGTGGACCGGGGAGCTGTTTTTT

v_call: TRBV18
j_call: TRBJ2-1
d_call: TRBD2
clone_size: -
cdr3_aa: CASSPGLAGIYNEQFF
cdr3_nt: TGTGCCAGCTCACCAGGACTAGCTGGGATCTACAATGAGCAGTTCTTC

v_call: TRBV14
j_call: TRBJ1-1
d_call: -
clone_size: -
cdr3_aa: CASSQELRGWDTEAFF
cdr3_nt: TGTGCCAGCAGCCAAGAATTGAGGGGCTGGGACACTGAAGCTTTCTTT

v_call: TRBV9
j_call: TRBJ1-1
d_call: -
clone_size: few
cdr3_aa: CASSVSVNTEAFF
cdr3_nt: TGTGCCAGCAGCGTCTCTGTGAACACTGAAGCTTTCTTT

v_call: TRBV11-3
j_call: TRBJ2-1
d_call: TRBD1
clone_size: -
cdr3_aa: CASSSRDRDYNEQFF
cdr3_nt: TGTGCCAGCAGCTCCCGGGACAGGGACTACAATGAGCAGTTCTTC

v_call: TRBV5-6
j_call: TRBJ2-7
d_call: -
clone_size: -
cdr3_aa: CASSLTQNEQYF
cdr3_nt: TGTGCCAGCAGCTTGACGCAGAACGAGCAGTACTTC

v_call: TRBV14
j_call: TRBJ2-7
d_call: TRBD1
clone_size: -
cdr3_aa: CASSRSGTGPYEQYF
cdr3_nt: TGTGCCAGCAGCCGGTCCGGGACAGGGCCCTACGAGCAGTACTTC

v_call: TRBV5-5
j_call: TRBJ1-1
d_call: -
clone_size: -
cdr3_aa: CASSLGGLNTEAFF
cdr3_nt: TGTGCCAGCAGCTTAGGGGGACTGAACACTGAAGCTTTCTTT

v_call: TRBV19
j_call: TRBJ2-7
d_call: TRBD1
clone_size: few
cdr3_aa: CASSIVVGTGTYEQYF
cdr3_nt: TGTGCCAGTAGTATAGTTGTCGGGACAGGAACCTACGAGCAGTACTTC

v_call: TRBV19
j_call: TRBJ1-5
d_call: TRBD1
clone_size: few
cdr3_aa: CASSIWDSDQPQHF
cdr3_nt: TGTGCCAGTAGTATCTGGGACAGCGATCAGCCCCAGCATTTT

v_call: TRBV7-2
j_call: TRBJ1-5
d_call: TRBD1
clone_size: once
cdr3_aa: CASSPRDRVIQPQHF
cdr3_nt: TGTGCCAGCAGCCCCCGGGACAGGGTGATTCAGCCCCAGCATTTT

v_call: TRBV29-1
j_call: TRBJ2-7
d_call: TRBD1
clone_size: -
cdr3_aa: CSALTGGGEQYF
cdr3_nt: TGCAGCGCCCTGACAGGGGGCGGCGAGCAGTACTTC

v_call: TRBV15
j_call: TRBJ1-1
d_call: -
clone_size: -
cdr3_aa: CATSRTENTEAFF
cdr3_nt: TGTGCCACCAGCAGAACAGAGAACACTGAAGCTTTCTTT

v_call: TRBV7-2
j_call: TRBJ2-3
d_call: -
clone_size: once
cdr3_aa: CASRDGAPVTDTQYF
cdr3_nt: TGTGCCAGCAGGGACGGGGCTCCGGTCACAGATACGCAGTATTTT

v_call: TRBV27
j_call: TRBJ2-1
d_call: -
clone_size: -
cdr3_aa: CASSSRGAGNEQFF
cdr3_nt: TGTGCCAGCAGCTCAAGGGGGGCCGGCAATGAGCAGTTCTTC

v_call: TRBV7-8
j_call: TRBJ1-5
d_call: TRBD1
clone_size: -
cdr3_aa: CASSSGQGYSNQPQHF
cdr3_nt: TGTGCCAGCAGCTCAGGACAGGGCTATAGCAATCAGCCCCAGCATTTT

v_call: TRBV9
j_call: TRBJ2-1
d_call: TRBD2
clone_size: -
cdr3_aa: CASSVSGRTPQPPDEQFF
cdr3_nt: TGTGCCAGCAGCGTTAGCGGGAGGACGCCACAACCCCCCGATGAGCAGTTCTTC

v_call: TRBV5-1
j_call: TRBJ2-7
d_call: -
clone_size: -
cdr3_aa: CASSLARGAYEQYF
cdr3_nt: TGCGCCAGCAGCTTGGCTCGCGGAGCCTACGAGCAGTACTTC

v_call: TRBV7-9
j_call: TRBJ2-7
d_call: -
clone_size: -
cdr3_aa: CASRPRTALSYEQYF
cdr3_nt: TGTGCCAGCAGACCTAGGACTGCTCTTTCCTACGAGCAGTACTTC

v_call: TRBV5-8
j_call: TRBJ2-2
d_call: -
clone_size: -
cdr3_aa: CASSSPRTGLTGELFF
cdr3_nt: TGTGCCAGCAGCTCCCCGCGAACCGGGTTGACCGGGGAGCTGTTTTTT

v_call: TRBV29-1
j_call: TRBJ2-2
d_call: TRBD1
clone_size: -
cdr3_aa: CSVELSAGDRAGELFF
cdr3_nt: TGCAGCGTTGAATTATCGGCAGGCGACAGGGCCGGGGAGCTGTTTTTT

v_call: TRBV5-1
j_call: TRBJ2-1
d_call: TRBD2
clone_size: -
cdr3_aa: CASSSALAGGPTDEQFF
cdr3_nt: TGCGCCAGCAGCTCCGCCCTAGCGGGAGGACCTACAGATGAGCAGTTCTTC

v_call: TRBV5-5
j_call: TRBJ2-1
d_call: -
clone_size: -
cdr3_aa: CASSTIPGQTSGEQFF
cdr3_nt: TGTGCCAGCAGCACGATTCCGGGACAAACGAGCGGTGAGCAGTTCTTC

v_call: TRBV10-3
j_call: TRBJ2-2
d_call: -
clone_size: -
cdr3_aa: CAISDIAGELFF
cdr3_nt: TGTGCCATCAGCGACATCGCCGGGGAGCTGTTTTTT

v_call: TRBV27
j_call: TRBJ1-5
d_call: TRBD1
clone_size: -
cdr3_aa: CASSTQGAGQPQHF
cdr3_nt: TGTGCCAGCAGCACTCAGGGGGCCGGTCAGCCCCAGCATTTT

v_call: TRBV27
j_call: TRBJ1-1
d_call: TRBD1
clone_size: -
cdr3_aa: CASSLAGGVTEAFF
cdr3_nt: TGTGCCAGCAGTTTAGCAGGGGGGGTAACTGAAGCTTTCTTT

v_call: TRBV10-3
j_call: TRBJ1-2
d_call: -
clone_size: -
cdr3_aa: CAISNTGRGYTF
cdr3_nt: TGTGCCATCAGTAATACAGGGCGAGGCTACACCTTC